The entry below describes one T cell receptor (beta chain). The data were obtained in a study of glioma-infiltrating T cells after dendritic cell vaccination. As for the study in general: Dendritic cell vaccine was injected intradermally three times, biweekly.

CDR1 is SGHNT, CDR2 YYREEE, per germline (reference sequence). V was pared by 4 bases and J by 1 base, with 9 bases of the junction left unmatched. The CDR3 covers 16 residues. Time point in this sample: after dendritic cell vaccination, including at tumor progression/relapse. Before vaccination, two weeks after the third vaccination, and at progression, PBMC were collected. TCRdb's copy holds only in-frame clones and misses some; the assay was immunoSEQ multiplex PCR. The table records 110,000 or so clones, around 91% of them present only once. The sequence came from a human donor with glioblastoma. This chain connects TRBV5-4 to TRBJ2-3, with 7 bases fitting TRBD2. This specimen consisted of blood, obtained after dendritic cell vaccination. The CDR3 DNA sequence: TGTGCCAGCAGCCCCTATAGCGGGCCCCGCACAGATACGCAGTATTTT. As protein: CASSPYSGPRTDTQYF.